The clone carrying this TCR beta chain was seen a few times. Germline-derived CDR1 and CDR2 are MDHEN and SYDVKM. This CDR3 has 13 amino acids. V lost 6 bases and J lost 3, with 11 bases in between. Assay: immunoSEQ multiplex PCR; the TCRdb copy retains only in-frame clones and omits some. The table includes around 41,000 clones, 75% to 95% detected once. This sample is drawn from a study of T cell changes during pregnancy in multiple sclerosis. The source was CD4+ T cells from peripheral blood mononuclear cells, collected in the third trimester of pregnancy. This sequence joins TRBV28 and TRBJ1-1; D call uncertain. This TCR came from a female donor in good health, enrolled as a control in a pregnancy study. In nucleotides, the CDR3 is TGTGCCAGCAGCATGGTGGAGTACACTGAAGCTTTCTTT. Translated: CASSMVEYTEAFF.